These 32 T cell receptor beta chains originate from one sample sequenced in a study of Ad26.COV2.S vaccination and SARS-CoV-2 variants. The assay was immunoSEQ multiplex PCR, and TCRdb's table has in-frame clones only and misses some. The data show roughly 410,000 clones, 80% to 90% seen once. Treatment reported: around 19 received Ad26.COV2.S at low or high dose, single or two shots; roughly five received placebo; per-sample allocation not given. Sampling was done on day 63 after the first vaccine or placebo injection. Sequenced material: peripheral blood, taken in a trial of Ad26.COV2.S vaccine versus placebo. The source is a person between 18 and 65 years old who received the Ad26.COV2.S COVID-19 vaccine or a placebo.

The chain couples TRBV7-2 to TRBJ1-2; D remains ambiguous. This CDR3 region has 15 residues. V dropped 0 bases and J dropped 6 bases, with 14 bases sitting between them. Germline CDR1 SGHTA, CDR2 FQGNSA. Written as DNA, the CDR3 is TGTGCCAGCAGCTTAGCGGTGCGAAGGAGCGATGGCTACACCTTC. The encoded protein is CASSLAVRRSDGYTF.

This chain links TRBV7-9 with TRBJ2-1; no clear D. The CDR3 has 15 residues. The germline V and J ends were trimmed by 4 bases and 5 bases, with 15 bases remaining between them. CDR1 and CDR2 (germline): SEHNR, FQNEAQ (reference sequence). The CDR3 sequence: CASSYSLNRNNEQFF. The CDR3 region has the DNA TGTGCCAGCAGCTATAGCTTGAATCGGAACAATGAGCAGTTCTTC.

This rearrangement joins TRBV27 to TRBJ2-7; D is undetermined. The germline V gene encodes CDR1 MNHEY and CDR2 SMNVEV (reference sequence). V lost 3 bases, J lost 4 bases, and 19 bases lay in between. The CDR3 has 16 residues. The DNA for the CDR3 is TGTGCCAGCAGTTTTAAAGATCCAAGGCTAATGTACGAGCAGTACTTC. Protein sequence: CASSFKDPRLMYEQYF.

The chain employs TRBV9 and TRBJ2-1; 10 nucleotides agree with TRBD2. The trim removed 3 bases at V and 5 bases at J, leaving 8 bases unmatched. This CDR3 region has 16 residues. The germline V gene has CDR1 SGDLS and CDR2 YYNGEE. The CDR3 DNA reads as TGTGCCAGCAGCGCATCCCTAGCGGGGGACCACAATGAGCAGTTCTTC. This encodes CASSASLAGDHNEQFF.

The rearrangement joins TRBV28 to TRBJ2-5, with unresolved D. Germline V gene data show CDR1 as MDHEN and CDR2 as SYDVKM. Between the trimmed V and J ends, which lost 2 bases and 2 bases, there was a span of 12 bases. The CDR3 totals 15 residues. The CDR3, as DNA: TGTGCCAGCAGTTTACATGCCTCTGCACAAGAGACCCAGTACTTC. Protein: CASSLHASAQETQYF.

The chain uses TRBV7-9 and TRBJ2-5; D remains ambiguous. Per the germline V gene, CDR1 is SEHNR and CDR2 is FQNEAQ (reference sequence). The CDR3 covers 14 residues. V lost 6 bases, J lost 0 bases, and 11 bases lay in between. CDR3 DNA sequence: TGTGCCAGCAGATTTAGTGAGGACCAAGAGACCCAGTACTTC. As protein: CASRFSEDQETQYF.

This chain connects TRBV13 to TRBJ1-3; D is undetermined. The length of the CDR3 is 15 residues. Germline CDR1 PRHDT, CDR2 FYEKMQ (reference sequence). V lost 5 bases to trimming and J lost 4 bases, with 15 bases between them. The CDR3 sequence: CASSPAEAYGNTIYF. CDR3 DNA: TGTGCCAGCAGCCCCGCGGAGGCGTACGGAAACACCATATATTTT.

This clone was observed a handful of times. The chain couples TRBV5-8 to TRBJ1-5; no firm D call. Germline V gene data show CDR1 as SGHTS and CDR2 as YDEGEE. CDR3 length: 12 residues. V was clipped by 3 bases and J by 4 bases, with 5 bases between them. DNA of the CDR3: TGTGCCAGCAGCTCTACGAATCAGCCCCAGCATTTT. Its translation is CASSSTNQPQHF.

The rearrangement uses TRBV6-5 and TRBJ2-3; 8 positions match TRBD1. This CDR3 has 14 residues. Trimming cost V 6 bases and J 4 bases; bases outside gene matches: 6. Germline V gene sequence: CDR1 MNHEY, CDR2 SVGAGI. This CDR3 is CASRTGTGPDTQYF. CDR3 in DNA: TGTGCCAGCAGGACCGGGACAGGTCCAGATACGCAGTATTTT.

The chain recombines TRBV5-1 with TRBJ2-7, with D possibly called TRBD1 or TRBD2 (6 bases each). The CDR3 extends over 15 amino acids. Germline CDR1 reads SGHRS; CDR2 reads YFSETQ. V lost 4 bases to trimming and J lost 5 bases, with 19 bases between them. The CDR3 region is CASSPRGAWKDEQYF. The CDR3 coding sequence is TGCGCCAGCAGCCCAAGGGGGGCCTGGAAGGACGAGCAGTACTTC.

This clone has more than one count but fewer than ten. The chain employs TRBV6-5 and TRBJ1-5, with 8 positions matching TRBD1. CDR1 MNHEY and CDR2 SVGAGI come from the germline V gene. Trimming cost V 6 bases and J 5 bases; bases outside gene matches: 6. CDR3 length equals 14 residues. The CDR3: CASRDRQGYQPQHF. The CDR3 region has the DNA TGTGCCAGCAGAGATCGACAGGGGTATCAGCCCCAGCATTTT.

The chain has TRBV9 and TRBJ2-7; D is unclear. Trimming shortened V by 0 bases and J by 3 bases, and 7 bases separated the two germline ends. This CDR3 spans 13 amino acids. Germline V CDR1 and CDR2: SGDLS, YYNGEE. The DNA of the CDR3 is TGTGCCAGCAGCGTAGTTGGAGACTACGAGCAGTACTTC. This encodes CASSVVGDYEQYF.

The DNA of the CDR3 is TGTGCCAGCAGTTGGCCTCCGGGACAGCGGAACACCGGGGAGCTGTTTTTT. Protein product: CASSWPPGQRNTGELFF. The chain recombines TRBV6-2 or TRBV6-3 with TRBJ2-2, with TRBD1 identical over 7 bases. This CDR3 is built from 17 residues. The ends lost 4 bases at V and 1 base at J; junction bases unmatched: 9. The germline CDR1 and CDR2 sequences are MNHEY and SVGEGT.

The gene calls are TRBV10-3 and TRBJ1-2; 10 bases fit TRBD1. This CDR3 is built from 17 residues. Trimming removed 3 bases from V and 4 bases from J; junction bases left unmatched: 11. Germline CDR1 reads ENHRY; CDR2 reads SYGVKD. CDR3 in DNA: TGTGCCATCAGTGATTTCGGGGGACAGGGGACCGGCTATGGCTACACCTTC. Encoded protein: CAISDFGGQGTGYGYTF.

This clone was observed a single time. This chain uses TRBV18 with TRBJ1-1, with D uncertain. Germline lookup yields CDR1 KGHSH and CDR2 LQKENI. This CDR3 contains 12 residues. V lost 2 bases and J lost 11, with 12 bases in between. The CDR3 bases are TGTGCCAGCTCACCATTAAAGGGTGAGGCTTTCTTT. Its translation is CASSPLKGEAFF.

For the CDR3, the DNA is TGTGCCAGCAGCCATCTTATTACTAGCGGGAGGGCCGGTGAGCAGTTCTTC. It specifies CASSHLITSGRAGEQFF. This rearrangement joins TRBV3-1 (or the pseudogene TRBV3-2) to TRBJ2-1; TRBD2 aligns across 13 bases. CDR1 LGHDT and CDR2 YNNKEL come from the germline V gene (reference sequence). The ends lost 3 bases at V and 9 bases at J; junction bases unmatched: 11. The CDR3 is 17 amino acids.

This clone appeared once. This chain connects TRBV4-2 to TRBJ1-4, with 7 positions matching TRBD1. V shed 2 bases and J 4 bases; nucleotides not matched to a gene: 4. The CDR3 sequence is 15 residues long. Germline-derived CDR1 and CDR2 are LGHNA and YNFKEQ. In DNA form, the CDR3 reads TGTGCCAGCAGCCAATTCGGGACAGATAATGAAAAACTGTTTTTT. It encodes CASSQFGTDNEKLFF.

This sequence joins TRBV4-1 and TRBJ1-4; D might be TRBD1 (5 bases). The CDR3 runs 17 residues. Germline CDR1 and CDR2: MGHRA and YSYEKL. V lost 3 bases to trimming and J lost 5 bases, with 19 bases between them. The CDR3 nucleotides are TGCGCCAGCAGCCAGGGGCCCCCGGGTACGGGGAATGAAAAACTGTTTTTT. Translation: CASSQGPPGTGNEKLFF.

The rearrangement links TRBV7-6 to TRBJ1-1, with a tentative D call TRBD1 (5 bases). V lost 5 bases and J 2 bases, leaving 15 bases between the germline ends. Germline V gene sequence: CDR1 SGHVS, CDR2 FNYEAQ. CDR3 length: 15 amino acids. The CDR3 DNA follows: TGTGCCAGCAGCCCCCTAGGGCAGGGAAACACTGAAGCTTTCTTT. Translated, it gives CASSPLGQGNTEAFF.

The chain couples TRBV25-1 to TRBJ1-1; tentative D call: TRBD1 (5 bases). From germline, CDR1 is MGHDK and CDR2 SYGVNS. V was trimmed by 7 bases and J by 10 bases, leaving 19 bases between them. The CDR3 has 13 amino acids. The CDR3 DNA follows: TGTGCCAGCACCGTAGGCAGCGGGGCAAGAGCTTTCTTT. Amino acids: CASTVGSGARAFF.

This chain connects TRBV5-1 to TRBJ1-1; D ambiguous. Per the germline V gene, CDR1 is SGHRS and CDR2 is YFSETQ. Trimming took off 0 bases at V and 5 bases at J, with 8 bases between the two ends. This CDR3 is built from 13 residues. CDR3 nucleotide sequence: TGCGCCAGCAGCTTGGGGTGGATAACTGAAGCTTTCTTT. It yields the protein CASSLGWITEAFF.

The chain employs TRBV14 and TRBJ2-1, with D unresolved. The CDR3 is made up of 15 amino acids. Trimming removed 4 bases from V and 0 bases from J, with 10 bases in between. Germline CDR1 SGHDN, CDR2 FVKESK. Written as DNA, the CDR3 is TGTGCCAGCAGCCCTTTAATAACCTCCTACAATGAGCAGTTCTTC. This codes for CASSPLITSYNEQFF. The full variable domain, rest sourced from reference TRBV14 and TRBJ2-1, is EAGVTQFPSHSVIEKGQTVTLRCDPISGHDNLYWYRRVMGKEIKFLLHFVKESKQDESGMPNNRFLAERTGGTYSTLKVQPAELEDSGVYFCASSPLITSYNEQFFGPGTRLTVL.

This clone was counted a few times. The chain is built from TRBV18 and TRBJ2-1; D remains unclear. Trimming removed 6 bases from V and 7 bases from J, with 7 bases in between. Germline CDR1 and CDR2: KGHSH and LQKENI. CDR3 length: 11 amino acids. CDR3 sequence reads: CASSDLNEQFF. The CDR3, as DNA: TGTGCCAGCTCTGACCTTAATGAGCAGTTCTTC. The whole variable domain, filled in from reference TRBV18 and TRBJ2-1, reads NAGVMQNPRHLVRRRGQEARLRCSPMKGHSHVYWYRQLPEEGLKFMVYLQKENIIDESGMPKERFSAEFPKEGPSILRIQQVVRGDSAAYFCASSDLNEQFFGPGTRLTVL.

CDR3 sequence (DNA): TGTGCCAGCAGCTTCGGGAACTCGGGCTACAATGAGCAGTTCTTC. Translated: CASSFGNSGYNEQFF. The chain recombines TRBV7-2 with TRBJ2-1; TRBD2 might be the D (5 bases). Trimming took off 3 bases at V and 3 bases at J, with 12 bases between the two ends. CDR3 length: 15 amino acids. Germline CDR1 and CDR2: SGHTA and FQGNSA.

The CDR3 here is CASSHGRAYEQYF. DNA for the CDR3: TGTGCCAGCAGTCACGGGAGGGCCTACGAGCAGTACTTC. V is TRBV27 and J is TRBJ2-7, with 8 bases matching TRBD2. This CDR3 is built from 13 residues. Germline CDR1 and CDR2: MNHEY and SMNVEV (reference sequence). V shed 5 bases and J 2 bases; nucleotides not matched to a gene: 2.

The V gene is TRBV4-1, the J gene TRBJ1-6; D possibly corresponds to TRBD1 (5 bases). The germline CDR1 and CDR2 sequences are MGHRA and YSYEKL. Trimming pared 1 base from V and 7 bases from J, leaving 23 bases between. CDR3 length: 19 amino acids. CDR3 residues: CASSQGGSKGRNPNSPLHF. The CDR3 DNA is TGCGCCAGCAGCCAAGGCGGAAGTAAGGGACGGAACCCCAATTCACCCCTCCACTTT.

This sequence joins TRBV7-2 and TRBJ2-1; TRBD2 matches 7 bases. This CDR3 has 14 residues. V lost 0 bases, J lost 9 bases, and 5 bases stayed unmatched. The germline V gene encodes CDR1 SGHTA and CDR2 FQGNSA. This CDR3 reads CASSLAWTGGEQFF. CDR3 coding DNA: TGTGCCAGCAGCTTAGCGTGGACGGGGGGTGAGCAGTTCTTC.

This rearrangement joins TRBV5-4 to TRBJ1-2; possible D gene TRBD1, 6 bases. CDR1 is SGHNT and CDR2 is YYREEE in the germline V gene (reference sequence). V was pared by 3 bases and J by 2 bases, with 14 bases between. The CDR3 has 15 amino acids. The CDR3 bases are TGTGCCAGCAGCTCGGAGGAGACAGGAAACTATGGCTACACCTTC. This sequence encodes CASSSEETGNYGYTF.

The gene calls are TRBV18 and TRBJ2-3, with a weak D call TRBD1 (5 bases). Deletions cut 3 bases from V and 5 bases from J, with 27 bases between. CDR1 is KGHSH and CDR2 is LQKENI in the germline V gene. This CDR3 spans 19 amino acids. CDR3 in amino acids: CASSPRALGQGRGRDTQYF. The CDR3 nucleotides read TGTGCCAGCTCACCTAGGGCCCTGGGGCAGGGCCGAGGTCGAGATACGCAGTATTTT.

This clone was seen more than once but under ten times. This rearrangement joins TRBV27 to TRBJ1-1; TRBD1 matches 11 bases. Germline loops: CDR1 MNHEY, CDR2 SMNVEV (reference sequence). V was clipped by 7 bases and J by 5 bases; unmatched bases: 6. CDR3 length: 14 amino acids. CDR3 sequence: CASKRDRGLTEAFF. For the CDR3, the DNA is TGTGCCAGCAAGAGGGACAGGGGGTTGACTGAAGCTTTCTTT.

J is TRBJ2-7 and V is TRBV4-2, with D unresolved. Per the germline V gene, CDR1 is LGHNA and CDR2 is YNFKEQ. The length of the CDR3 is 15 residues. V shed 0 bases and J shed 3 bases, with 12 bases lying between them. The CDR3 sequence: CASSQDRRLFYEQYF. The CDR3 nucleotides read TGTGCCAGCAGCCAAGATCGCAGGCTTTTCTACGAGCAGTACTTC.

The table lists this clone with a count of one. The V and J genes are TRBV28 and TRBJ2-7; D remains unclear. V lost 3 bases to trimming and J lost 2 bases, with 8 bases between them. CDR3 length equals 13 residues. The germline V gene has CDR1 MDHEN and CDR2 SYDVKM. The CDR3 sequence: CASSFGKAYEQYF. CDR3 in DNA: TGTGCCAGCAGTTTCGGCAAGGCCTACGAGCAGTACTTC.